This T cell receptor (beta chain) was captured by sequencing in a study of blood T cell repertoires in COVID-19. The table came from immunoSEQ multiplex PCR; TCRdb's copy has only in-frame clones and leaves some out. The sample shows 240,000 or so clones, 82% of them seen only once. The source material was peripheral blood. This sequence originates from a woman of 80 years or more with acute or convalescent COVID-19.

The CDR3, as DNA: TGCAGTGCTAGTCTAGCGGGGGGGCGGAACACCGGGGAGCTGTTTTTT. Translated: CSASLAGGRNTGELFF. This chain joins TRBV20-1 and TRBJ2-2; 12 nucleotides line up with TRBD2. The CDR3 length is 16 residues. V lost 3 bases and J lost 1; bases outside the gene matches: 3. Germline CDR1 DFQATT, CDR2 SNEGSKA (reference sequence).